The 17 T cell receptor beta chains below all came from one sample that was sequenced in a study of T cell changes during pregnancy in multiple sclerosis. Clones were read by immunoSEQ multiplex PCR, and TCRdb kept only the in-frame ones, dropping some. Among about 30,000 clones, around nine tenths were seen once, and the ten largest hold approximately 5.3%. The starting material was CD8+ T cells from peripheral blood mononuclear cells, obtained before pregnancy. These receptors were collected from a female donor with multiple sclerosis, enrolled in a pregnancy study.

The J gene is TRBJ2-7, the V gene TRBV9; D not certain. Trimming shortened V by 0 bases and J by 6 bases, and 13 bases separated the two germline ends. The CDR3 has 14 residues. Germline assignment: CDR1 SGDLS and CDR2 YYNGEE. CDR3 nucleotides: TGTGCCAGCAGCGTAGACGACTTGAGAATCGAGCAGTACTTC. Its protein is CASSVDDLRIEQYF.

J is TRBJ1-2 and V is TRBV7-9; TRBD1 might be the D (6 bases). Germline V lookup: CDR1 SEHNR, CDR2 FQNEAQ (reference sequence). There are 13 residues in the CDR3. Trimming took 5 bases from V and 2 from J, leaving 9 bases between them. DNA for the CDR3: TGTGCCAGCAGCCCAACAGGGAACTATGGCTACACCTTC. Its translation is CASSPTGNYGYTF.

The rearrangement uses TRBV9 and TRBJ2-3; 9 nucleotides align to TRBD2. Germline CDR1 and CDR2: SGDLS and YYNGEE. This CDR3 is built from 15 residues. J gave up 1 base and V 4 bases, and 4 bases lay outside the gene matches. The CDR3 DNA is TGTGCCAGCAGCTTACTAGCGGGCCGCACAGATACGCAGTATTTT. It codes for CASSLLAGRTDTQYF. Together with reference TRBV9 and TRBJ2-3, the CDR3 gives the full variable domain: DSGVTQTPKHLITATGQRVTLRCSPRSGDLSVYWYQQSLDQGLQFLIQYYNGEERAKGNILERFSAQQFPDLHSELNLSSLELGDSALYFCASSLLAGRTDTQYFGPGTRLTVL.

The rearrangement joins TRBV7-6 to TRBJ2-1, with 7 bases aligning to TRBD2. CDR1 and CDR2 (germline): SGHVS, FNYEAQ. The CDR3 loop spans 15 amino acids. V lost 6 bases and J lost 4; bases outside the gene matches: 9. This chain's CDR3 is CASRGERGMYNEQFF. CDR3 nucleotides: TGTGCCAGCAGGGGCGAGCGGGGCATGTACAATGAGCAGTTCTTC.

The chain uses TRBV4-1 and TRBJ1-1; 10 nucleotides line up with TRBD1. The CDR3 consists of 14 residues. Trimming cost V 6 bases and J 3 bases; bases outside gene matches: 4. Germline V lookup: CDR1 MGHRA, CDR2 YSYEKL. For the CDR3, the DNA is TGCGCCAGCAGGGAGACAGGGGGCTACACTGAAGCTTTCTTT. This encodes CASRETGGYTEAFF.

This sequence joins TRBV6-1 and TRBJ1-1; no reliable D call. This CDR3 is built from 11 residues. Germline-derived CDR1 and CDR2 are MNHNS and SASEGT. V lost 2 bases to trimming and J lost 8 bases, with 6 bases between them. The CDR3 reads CASSESPEAFF. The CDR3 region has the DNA TGTGCCAGCAGTGAAAGCCCAGAAGCTTTCTTT.

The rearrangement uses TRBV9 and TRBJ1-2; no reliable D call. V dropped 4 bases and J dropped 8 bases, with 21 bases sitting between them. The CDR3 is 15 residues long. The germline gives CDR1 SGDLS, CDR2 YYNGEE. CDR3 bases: TGTGCCAGCAGCCCGTGGACTGCCGAGGGTGGCGGCTACACCTTC. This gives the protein CASSPWTAEGGGYTF. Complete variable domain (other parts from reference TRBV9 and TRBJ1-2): DSGVTQTPKHLITATGQRVTLRCSPRSGDLSVYWYQQSLDQGLQFLIQYYNGEERAKGNILERFSAQQFPDLHSELNLSSLELGDSALYFCASSPWTAEGGGYTFGSGTRLTVV.

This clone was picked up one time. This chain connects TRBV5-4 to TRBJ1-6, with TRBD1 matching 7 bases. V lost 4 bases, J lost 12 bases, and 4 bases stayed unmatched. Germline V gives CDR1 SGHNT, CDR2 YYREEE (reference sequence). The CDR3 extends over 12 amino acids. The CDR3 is CASSQDRRPLHF. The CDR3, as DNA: TGTGCCAGCAGCCAGGACAGGAGACCCCTCCACTTT.

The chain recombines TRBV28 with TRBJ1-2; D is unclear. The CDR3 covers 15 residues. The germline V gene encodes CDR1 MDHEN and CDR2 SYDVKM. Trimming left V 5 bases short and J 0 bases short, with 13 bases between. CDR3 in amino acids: CASSPLPGANYGYTF. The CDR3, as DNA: TGTGCCAGCAGTCCCCTCCCCGGGGCTAACTATGGCTACACCTTC.

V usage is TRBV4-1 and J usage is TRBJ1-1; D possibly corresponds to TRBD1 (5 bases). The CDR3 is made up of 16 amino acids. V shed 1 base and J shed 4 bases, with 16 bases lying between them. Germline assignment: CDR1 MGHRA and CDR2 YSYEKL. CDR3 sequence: CASSQVGSGGGTEAFF. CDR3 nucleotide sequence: TGCGCCAGCAGCCAAGTAGGGAGTGGGGGGGGCACTGAAGCTTTCTTT.

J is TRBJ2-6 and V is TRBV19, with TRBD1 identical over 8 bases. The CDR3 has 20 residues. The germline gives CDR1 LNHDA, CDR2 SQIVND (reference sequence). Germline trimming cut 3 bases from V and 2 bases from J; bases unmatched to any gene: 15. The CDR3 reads CASSIFRSGTGEPGANVLTF. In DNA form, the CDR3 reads TGTGCCAGTAGTATTTTTAGGTCAGGGACAGGAGAACCTGGGGCCAACGTCCTGACTTTC.

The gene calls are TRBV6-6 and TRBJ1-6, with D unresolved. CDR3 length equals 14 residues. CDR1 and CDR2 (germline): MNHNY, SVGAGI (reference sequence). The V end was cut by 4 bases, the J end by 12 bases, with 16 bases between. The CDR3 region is CASSLGSHLGPLHF. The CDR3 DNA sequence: TGTGCCAGCAGTTTGGGCAGCCACTTGGGACCCCTCCACTTT.

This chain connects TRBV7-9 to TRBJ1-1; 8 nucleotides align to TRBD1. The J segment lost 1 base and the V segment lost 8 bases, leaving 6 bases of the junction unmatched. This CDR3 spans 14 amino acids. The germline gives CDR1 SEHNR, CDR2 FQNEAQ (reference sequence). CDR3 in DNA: TGTGCCAGCGGGACCGGGACAGGGAACACTGAAGCTTTCTTT. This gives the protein CASGTGTGNTEAFF.

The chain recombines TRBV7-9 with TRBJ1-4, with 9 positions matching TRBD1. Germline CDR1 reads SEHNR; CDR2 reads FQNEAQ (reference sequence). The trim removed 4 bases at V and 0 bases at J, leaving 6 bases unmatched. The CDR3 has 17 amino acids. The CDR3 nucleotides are TGTGCCAGCAGCTCCTCGGACAGGGGTGCAACTAATGAAAAACTGTTTTTT. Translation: CASSSSDRGATNEKLFF.

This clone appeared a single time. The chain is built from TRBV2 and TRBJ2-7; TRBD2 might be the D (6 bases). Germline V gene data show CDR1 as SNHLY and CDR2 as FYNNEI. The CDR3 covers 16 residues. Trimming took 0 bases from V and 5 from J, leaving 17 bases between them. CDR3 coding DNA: TGTGCCAGCAGTGAAGCTTTAGACGGGAGTCCTCACGAGCAGTACTTC. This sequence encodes CASSEALDGSPHEQYF.

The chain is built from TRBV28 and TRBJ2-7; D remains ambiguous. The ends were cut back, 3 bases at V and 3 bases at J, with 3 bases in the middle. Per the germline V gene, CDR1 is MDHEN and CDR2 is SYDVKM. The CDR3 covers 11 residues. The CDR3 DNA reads TGTGCCAGCAGTTTCTACTACGAGCAGTACTTC. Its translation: CASSFYYEQYF.

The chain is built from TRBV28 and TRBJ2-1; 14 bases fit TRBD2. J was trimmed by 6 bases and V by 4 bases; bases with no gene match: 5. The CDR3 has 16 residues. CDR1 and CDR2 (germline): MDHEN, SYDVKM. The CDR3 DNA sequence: TGTGCCAGCAGTTCCCCCGGACTAGCGGGAGGCAATGAGCAGTTCTTC. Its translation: CASSSPGLAGGNEQFF.